Listed below are T cell receptor beta chains from one sample, sequenced in a study of blood T cell repertoires in COVID-19. Sequencing was performed with immunoSEQ multiplex PCR; in TCRdb, only in-frame clones are kept and a portion is missing. The sample has about 160,000 clones; around 87% are singletons. The material sequenced was peripheral blood. The origin of the receptors is a woman in her 70s with COVID-19, enrolled during active disease. The CDR3 runs from the conserved cysteine through the conserved F or W. Fields, in order: D gene, clone size, V gene, J gene, CDR3 DNA, CDR3 protein. The D gene is left open where the match is weak. Where a row states a size, it is once, few, many or the class of an expanded clone; other rows omit it.

.	.	TRBV3-1/TRBV3-2	TRBJ1-3	TGTGCCAGCAGCCAGGGGAGGGGCAGGGGAGCTGGAAACACCATATATTTT	CASSQGRGRGAGNTIYF
.	.	TRBV7-9	TRBJ1-4	TGTGCCAGCGGGGGGGCGGAGGAAAAACTGTTTTTT	CASGGAEEKLFF
TRBD1	.	TRBV6-1	TRBJ2-3	TGTGCCAGCAGTGAAGCGTTAGGGGGCGGCGCAGATACGCAGTATTTT	CASSEALGGGADTQYF
.	.	TRBV5-6	TRBJ1-2	TGTGCCAGCAGCTTGGCCGCACCACCCCGGAGCCGGAGGACCTTC	CASSLAAPPRSRRTF
.	.	TRBV5-1	TRBJ2-5	TGCGCCAGCAGCTTGGGCAGCGATTTCGGAGGTCGCTGGGAGACCCAGTACTTC	CASSLGSDFGGRWETQYF
.	once	TRBV6-4	TRBJ2-1	TGTGCCAGCAGTGAAGGGCTAGCGATCTACAATGAGCAGTTCTTC	CASSEGLAIYNEQFF
TRBD1	.	TRBV25-1	TRBJ2-5	TGTGCCAGCAGTGCTACCCTAGGACAGGCACAAGAGACCCAGTACTTC	CASSATLGQAQETQYF
.	.	TRBV7-9	TRBJ2-5	TGTGCCAGCAGCTCACGTCAGACAGGGACTGAGACCCAGTACTTC	CASSSRQTGTETQYF
.	.	TRBV18	TRBJ1-4	TGTGCCAGCTCACCCAGGGTTACTAATGAAAAACTGTTTTTT	CASSPRVTNEKLFF
TRBD1	.	TRBV11-2	TRBJ2-7	TGTGCCAGCAGCTTTACCCCCGGACAGGTATTCCACTACGAGCAGTACTTC	CASSFTPGQVFHYEQYF
.	.	TRBV29-1	TRBJ2-7	TGCAGCGTCCTGGACTGGCTCTCCTACGAGCAGTACTTC	CSVLDWLSYEQYF
.	once	TRBV28	TRBJ1-1	TGTGCCAGCAGGCCGACCGGACGGGATGAAGCTTTCTTT	CASRPTGRDEAFF
TRBD2	many	TRBV9	TRBJ2-1	TGTGCCAGCAGCGTAGTTAGCGGGGTCCCCAATGAGCAGTTCTTC	CASSVVSGVPNEQFF
TRBD1	.	TRBV18	TRBJ1-2	TGTGCCAGCTCTTCTTCCGGGACAGGGGGTCGTAACTATGGCTACACCTTC	CASSSSGTGGRNYGYTF
.	few	TRBV2	TRBJ2-5	TGTGCCAGCAATATTCAGGGGAGGGGAGAGACCCAGTACTTC	CASNIQGRGETQYF
.	.	TRBV2	TRBJ2-5	TGTGCCAGCAGCGCCTCAGGTTCCCCGGGGGAGACCCAGTACTTC	CASSASGSPGETQYF
.	.	TRBV2	TRBJ1-2	TGTGCCAGCAGCGCCTTTTTGGGACGGGGAGGCGGCTATGGCTACACCTTC	CASSAFLGRGGGYGYTF
.	.	TRBV28	TRBJ1-4	TGTGCCAGCAGTAAAGGGGGGGCAACTAATGAAAAACTGTTTTTT	CASSKGGATNEKLFF